This T cell receptor beta chain appears in the sequencing data of a study of blood T cell repertoires in COVID-19. Study background: The United States, Italy and Spain supplied acute and convalescent COVID-19 samples. Nucleic acid was either cDNA or gDNA, and it came from T cells, B-cell-depleted T cells, or PBMCs.

In the study's own analysis: The authors estimated nucleated cell counts from reference gene primer amplification. The data were produced by immunoSEQ multiplex PCR, yet TCRdb's version contains in-frame clones alone and is incomplete. Clone size and the V and J calls come from that table; the DNA yielded D and trimming. The data hold a few hundred thousand clones, with 83% observed a single time. This receptor was obtained from a man in his 60s who had recovered from COVID-19. Sequencing was done on a sample of peripheral blood.

DNA of the CDR3: TGTGCCAGCAGTTCCGACTCCGGTGAGCAGTTCTTC. It encodes CASSSDSGEQFF. V gene TRBV7-9 combines with J gene TRBJ2-1; D not certain. Between the trimmed V and J ends, which lost 6 bases and 9 bases, there was a span of 12 bases. Germline values: CDR1 SEHNR, CDR2 FQNEAQ (reference sequence). CDR3 length: 12 residues.